This TCR beta chain was sequenced for a study of CD8 T cells in Susac syndrome. Study-wide context: Blood was drawn from Susac syndrome patients while they were therapy-naive, on corticosteroids, or on intravenous immunoglobulin alone. Study outcomes and limitations: Repertoires of Susac syndrome CD4+ T cells lacked clonal expansion.

The CDR3 covers 13 residues. Germline lookup yields CDR1 SGHNT and CDR2 YENEEA. Trimming pared 1 base from V and 6 bases from J, leaving 7 bases between. Both CD4+ and CD8+ T cells were negatively isolated, and TEMRA cells underwent FACS enrichment. Note on this clonotype: The antigen remains unidentified.

The RNA, 0.5 to 1 ug, was put through reverse transcription using random hexamers. One entry per CDR3 protein, called by TCRdb with MiXCR from the immunoSEQ multiplex PCR reads. Of about 94,000 distinct CDR3 sequences detected, about 93% appear once; the ten largest clones hold approximately 0.3%. Material for sequencing was CD4+ T cells from PBMCs. The chain couples TRBV11-3 to TRBJ2-1; D is ambiguous. The clonotype was recovered from a human donor with Susac syndrome. The CDR3: CASSLGLVNEQFF. The DNA of the CDR3 is TGTGCCAGCAGCTTAGGGCTAGTCAATGAGCAGTTCTTC.